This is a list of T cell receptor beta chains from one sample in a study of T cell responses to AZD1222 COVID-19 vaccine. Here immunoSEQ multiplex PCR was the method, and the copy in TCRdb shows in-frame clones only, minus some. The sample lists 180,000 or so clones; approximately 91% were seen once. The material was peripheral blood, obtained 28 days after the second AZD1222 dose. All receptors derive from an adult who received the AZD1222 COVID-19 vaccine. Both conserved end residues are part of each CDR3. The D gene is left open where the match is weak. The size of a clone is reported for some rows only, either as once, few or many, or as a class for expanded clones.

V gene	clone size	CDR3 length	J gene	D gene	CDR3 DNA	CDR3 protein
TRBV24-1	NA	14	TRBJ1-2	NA	TGTGCCACCAGTGATTCCGGGACCACCTATGGCTACACCTTC	CATSDSGTTYGYTF
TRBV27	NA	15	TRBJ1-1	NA	TGTGCCAGCAGTTTCAGGGGTTTACCCCCTTTTGAAGCTTTCTTT	CASSFRGLPPFEAFF
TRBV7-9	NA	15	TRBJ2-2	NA	TGTGCCAGCAGCACCCGGACAGTCAGTAACGGGGAGCTGTTTTTT	CASSTRTVSNGELFF
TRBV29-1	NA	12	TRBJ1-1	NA	TGCAGCGTTGCGGGGGGAAGGGCTGAAGCTTTCTTT	CSVAGGRAEAFF
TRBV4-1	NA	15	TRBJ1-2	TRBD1	TGCGCCAGCAGCCAGGTGGACAGGGCGACCTATGGCTACACCTTC	CASSQVDRATYGYTF
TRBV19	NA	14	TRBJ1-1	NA	TGTGCCAGTAGTATCGCCCCAGCAGCCACTGAAGCTTTCTTT	CASSIAPAATEAFF
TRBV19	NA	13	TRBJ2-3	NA	TGTGCCAGTAGTCTTATTTACACAGATACGCAGTATTTT	CASSLIYTDTQYF
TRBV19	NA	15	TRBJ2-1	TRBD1	TGTGCCAGTAGTATTAGAGGACAGGTGGCTAATGAGCAGTTCTTC	CASSIRGQVANEQFF
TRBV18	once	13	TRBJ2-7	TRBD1	TGTGCCAGCAAACAGGGGAGCTCCTACGAGCAGTACTTC	CASKQGSSYEQYF
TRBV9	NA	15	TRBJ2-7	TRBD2	TGTGCCAGCAGCCCGGGGACTAGCGGGAGCTACGAGCAGTACTTC	CASSPGTSGSYEQYF
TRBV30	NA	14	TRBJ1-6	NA	TGTGCCTGGAGTGTGGCAGCCACCACGTCACCCCTCCACTTT	CAWSVAATTSPLHF
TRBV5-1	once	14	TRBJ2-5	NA	TGCGCCAGCAGCTCCGACCCCTCAGTAAAGACCCAGTACTTC	CASSSDPSVKTQYF
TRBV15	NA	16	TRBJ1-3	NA	TGTGCCACCAGCGGGGGTTTACCGGTCTCTGGAAACACCATATATTTT	CATSGGLPVSGNTIYF